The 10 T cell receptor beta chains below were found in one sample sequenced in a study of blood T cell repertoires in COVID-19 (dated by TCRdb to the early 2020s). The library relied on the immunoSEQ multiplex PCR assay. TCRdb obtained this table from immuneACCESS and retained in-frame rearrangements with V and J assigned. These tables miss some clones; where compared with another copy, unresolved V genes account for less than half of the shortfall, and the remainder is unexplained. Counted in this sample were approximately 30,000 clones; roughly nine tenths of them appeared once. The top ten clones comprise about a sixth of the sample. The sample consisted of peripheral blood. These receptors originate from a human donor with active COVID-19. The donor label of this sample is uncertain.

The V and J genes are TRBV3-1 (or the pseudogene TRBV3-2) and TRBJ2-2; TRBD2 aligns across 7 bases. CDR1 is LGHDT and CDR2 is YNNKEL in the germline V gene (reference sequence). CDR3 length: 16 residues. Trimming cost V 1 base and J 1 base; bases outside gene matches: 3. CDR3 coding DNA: TGTGCCAGCAGCCAAGGGCAGCGGGGGAACACCGGGGAGCTGTTTTTT. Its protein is CASSQGQRGNTGELFF.

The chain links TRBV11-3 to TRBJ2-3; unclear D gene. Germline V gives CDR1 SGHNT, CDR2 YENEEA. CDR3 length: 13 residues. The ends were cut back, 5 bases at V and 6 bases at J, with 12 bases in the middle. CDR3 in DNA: TGTGCCAGCAGCATAAGCCCCTCGGATACGCAGTATTTT. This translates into CASSISPSDTQYF.

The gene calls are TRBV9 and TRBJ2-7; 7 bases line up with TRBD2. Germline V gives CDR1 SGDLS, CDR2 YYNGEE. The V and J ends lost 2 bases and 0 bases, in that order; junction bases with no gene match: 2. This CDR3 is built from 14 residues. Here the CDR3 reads CASSVGGSSYEQYF. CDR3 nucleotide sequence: TGTGCCAGCAGCGTGGGAGGGAGCTCCTACGAGCAGTACTTC.

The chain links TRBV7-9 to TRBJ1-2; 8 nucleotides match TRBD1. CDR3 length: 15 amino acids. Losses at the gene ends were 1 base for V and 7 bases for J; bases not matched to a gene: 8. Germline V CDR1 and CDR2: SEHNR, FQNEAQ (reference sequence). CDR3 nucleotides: TGTGCCAGCAGCTTAGTACCCCCAGGGGGCGGTGGCTACACCTTC. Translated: CASSLVPPGGGGYTF.

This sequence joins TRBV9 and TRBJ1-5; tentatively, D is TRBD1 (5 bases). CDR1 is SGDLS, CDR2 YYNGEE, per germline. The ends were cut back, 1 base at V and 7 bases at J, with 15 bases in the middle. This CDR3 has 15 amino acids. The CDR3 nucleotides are TGTGCCAGCAGCGTAAGGTCAGGGCCAGGGCAGCCCCAGCATTTT. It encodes CASSVRSGPGQPQHF.

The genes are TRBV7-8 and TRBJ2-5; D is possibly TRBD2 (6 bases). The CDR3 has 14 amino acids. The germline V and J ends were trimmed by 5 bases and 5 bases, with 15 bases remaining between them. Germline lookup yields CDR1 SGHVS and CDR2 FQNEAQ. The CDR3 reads CASSPRDFQETQYF. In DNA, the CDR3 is TGTGCCAGCAGCCCCCGGGACTTCCAGGAGACCCAGTACTTC.

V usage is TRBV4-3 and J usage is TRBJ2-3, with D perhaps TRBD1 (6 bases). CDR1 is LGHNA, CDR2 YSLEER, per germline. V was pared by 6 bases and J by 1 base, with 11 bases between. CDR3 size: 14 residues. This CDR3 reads CASSYRQGTDTQYF. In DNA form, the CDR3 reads TGCGCCAGCAGTTACCGACAGGGCACAGATACGCAGTATTTT.

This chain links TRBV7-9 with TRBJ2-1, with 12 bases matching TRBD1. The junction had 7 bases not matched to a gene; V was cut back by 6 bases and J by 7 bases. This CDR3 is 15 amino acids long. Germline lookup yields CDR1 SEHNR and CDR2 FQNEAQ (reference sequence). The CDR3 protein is CASRYRDRGPNEQFF. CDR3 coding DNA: TGTGCCAGCAGGTACCGGGACAGGGGGCCAAATGAGCAGTTCTTC.

The CDR3 spells CAIETSGATDTQYF. The CDR3 DNA sequence: TGTGCCATTGAGACTAGCGGGGCGACAGATACGCAGTATTTT. The chain recombines TRBV7-9 with TRBJ2-3; 11 bases map to TRBD2. The CDR3 consists of 14 residues. V lost 10 bases, J lost 3 bases, and 6 bases stayed unmatched. Germline V CDR1 and CDR2: SEHNR, FQNEAQ (reference sequence).

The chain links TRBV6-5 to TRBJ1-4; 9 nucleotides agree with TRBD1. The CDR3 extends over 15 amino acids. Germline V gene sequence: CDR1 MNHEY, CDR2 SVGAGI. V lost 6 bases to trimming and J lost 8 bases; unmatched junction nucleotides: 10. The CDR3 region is CASSHRDRAGEKLFF. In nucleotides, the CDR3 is TGTGCCAGCAGCCACCGGGACAGGGCAGGGGAAAAACTGTTTTTT.